This T cell receptor beta chain comes out of a study of shared clonotypes between healthy human individuals. Broader study findings: Sampling covered nothing but blood. Tissue TCR repertoires likely differ from those found in blood.

Data came from immunoSEQ multiplex PCR; TCRdb stores just in-frame clones and leaves some out. The table shows 470,000 or so clones, with roughly 80% occurring only once. Points on this clone: Its antigen is undetermined.

In germline, CDR1 is MGHRA, CDR2 YSYEKL. V gave up 6 bases and J gave up 7 bases; unmatched junction bases: 9. The CDR3 is made up of 14 amino acids. The receptor was derived from a woman aged 40-49 years in good health. Some clones in this sample may be carry-over from other donors' samples. Material for sequencing was PBMCs. The chain carries TRBV4-1 and TRBJ1-2, with 9 bases that match TRBD1. The CDR3 region is CASRRPGQGSGYTF. As DNA, the CDR3 is TGCGCCAGCAGAAGACCGGGACAGGGATCTGGCTACACCTTC.